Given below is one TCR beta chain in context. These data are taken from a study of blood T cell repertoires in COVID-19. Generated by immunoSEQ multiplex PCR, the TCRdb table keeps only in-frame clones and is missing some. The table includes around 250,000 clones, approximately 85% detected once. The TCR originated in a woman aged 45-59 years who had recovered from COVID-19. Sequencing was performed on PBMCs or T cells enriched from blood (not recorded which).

The CDR3 coding sequence is TGTGCCAGCAGCGTAGGGACTAGCTGGGAGTCCTACAATGAGCAGTTCTTC. Its translation: CASSVGTSWESYNEQFF. The chain employs TRBV9 and TRBJ2-1; 8 nucleotides match TRBD2. The length of the CDR3 is 17 residues. Germline V lookup: CDR1 SGDLS, CDR2 YYNGEE. V lost 0 bases and J lost 1; bases outside the gene matches: 6.